This entry concerns a single TCR beta chain. No antigen is known for it. Base qualities are not provided; no much larger clone lies one nucleotide away. The data derive from a study of T cells in localized non-small cell lung cancer (dated by TCRdb to 2019 to 2021). In the study overall: Comparing tumors with uninvolved tumor-adjacent lungs, the study looked at the T cell repertoires of fewer than 250 patients with early-stage NSCLC. All 240 or so NSCLC patients in the cohort were treatment-naive and had localized lung tumors that were resected. The mean age of the NSCLC patients was roughly 70 years, with fewer than 150 men and over 100 women.

The immunoSEQ Assay was used to sequence TCR beta CDR3 regions from DNA. The original pipeline was this. T cell density was computed as TCR beta template counts normalized to usable DNA estimated by amplifying housekeeping genes. Richness was estimated with the preseqR package, extrapolating to 400,000 templates for PBMC samples and 120,000 templates for tissue samples. Clonality was defined as one minus Pielou's evenness. Tissue-enriched TCRs were identified by differential abundance testing using productive amino-acid clonotypes, minimum total count 5 and alpha 0.1. Repertoire overlap between compartments was quantified with the Jaccard Index and Morisita Overlap Index. GLIPH grouped TCR beta CDR3s together with public tetramer-defined viral CDR3s, and a viral motif had to include at least three viral sequences and also show V-gene enrichment. Sourced from immuneACCESS, this table was stored by TCRdb with only in-frame sequences that have V and J called. A share of the clones is absent; for the studies checked, an unresolved V gene accounts for under half, and the remainder has no known explanation. That table furnishes V, J and clone size, whereas the DNA furnished D and trimming. The sample includes roughly 9,900 clones, with about 90% observed a single time. The top ten hold approximately 7.5% of the sample.

At diagnosis, peripheral blood, uninvolved tumor-adjacent lung and tumor were collected and were preserved as a mix of fresh-frozen and FFPE material. For TCR repertoire profiling, blood samples were analyzed as peripheral blood mononuclear cells. Summary of the overall study and its limitations: Because multi-region tumor sequencing was not done, intratumor heterogeneity could not be ruled out. Uninvolved tumor-adjacent lung showed the highest T cell clonality, higher than tumor, which suggests more focused antigenic responses in the uninvolved tumor-adjacent lung. Longer overall survival was associated with higher T cell density in blood, whereas shorter survival was associated with higher clonality in adjacent lung. Of the top 100 tumor clones, a median of 57 were detected in paired uninvolved adjacent lung; about 26 were also among that lung's top 100. Because the study design was exploratory, TCR variables were selected using unadjusted p-values without false-discovery rate correction.

The cysteine opens and the phenylalanine closes a CDR3 of 14 amino acids. Just the 42-base CDR3 DNA is kept, in frame starting at base 1. V is trimmed back by 3 bases and J by 7 bases, and the junction contains 5 bases that no gene match accounts for. In the germline V gene, CDR1 corresponds to MNHNS and CDR2 to SASEGT. The sample consisted of peripheral blood, taken before any cancer treatment. The rearrangement combines TRBV6-1 with TRBJ1-5; 8 junctional bases match TRBD1. This TCR derives from a woman aged 40-69 years with stage I squamous cell lung carcinoma. The CDR3 is CASSEGQVTQPQHF. The nucleotides read TGTGCCAGCAGTGAGGGACAGGTAACGCAGCCCCAGCATTTT.